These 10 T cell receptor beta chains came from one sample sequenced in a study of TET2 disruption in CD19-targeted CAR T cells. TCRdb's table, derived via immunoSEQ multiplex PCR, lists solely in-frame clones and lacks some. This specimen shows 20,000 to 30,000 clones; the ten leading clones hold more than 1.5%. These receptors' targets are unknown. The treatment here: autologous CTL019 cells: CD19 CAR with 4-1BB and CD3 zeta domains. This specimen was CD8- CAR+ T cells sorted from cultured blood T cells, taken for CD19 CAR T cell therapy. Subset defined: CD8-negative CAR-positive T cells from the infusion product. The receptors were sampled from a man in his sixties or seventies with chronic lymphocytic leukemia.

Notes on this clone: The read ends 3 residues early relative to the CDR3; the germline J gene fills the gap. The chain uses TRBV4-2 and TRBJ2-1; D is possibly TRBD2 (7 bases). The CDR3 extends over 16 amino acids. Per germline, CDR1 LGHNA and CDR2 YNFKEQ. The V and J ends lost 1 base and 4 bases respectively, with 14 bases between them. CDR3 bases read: TGTGCCAGCAGCCAAGGGGGGGGCCCTTTTTACAATGAG. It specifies CASSQGGGPFYNE. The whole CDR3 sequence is CASSQGGGPFYNEQFF.

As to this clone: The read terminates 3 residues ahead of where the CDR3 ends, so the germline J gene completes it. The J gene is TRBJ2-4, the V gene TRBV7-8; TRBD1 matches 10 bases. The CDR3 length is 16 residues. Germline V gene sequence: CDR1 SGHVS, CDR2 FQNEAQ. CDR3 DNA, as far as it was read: TGTGCCAGCAGCTTAGGGGAACCGGGACAGGGGCTTGGT. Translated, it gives CASSLGEPGQGLG. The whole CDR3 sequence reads CASSLGEPGQGLGQYF.

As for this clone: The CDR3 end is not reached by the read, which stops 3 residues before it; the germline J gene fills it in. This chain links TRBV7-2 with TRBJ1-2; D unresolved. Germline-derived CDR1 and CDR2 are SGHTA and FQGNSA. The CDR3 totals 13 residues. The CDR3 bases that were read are TGTGCCAGCAGCTTAGCCATTTCCTACGAC. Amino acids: CASSLAISYD. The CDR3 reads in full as CASSLAISYDYTF.

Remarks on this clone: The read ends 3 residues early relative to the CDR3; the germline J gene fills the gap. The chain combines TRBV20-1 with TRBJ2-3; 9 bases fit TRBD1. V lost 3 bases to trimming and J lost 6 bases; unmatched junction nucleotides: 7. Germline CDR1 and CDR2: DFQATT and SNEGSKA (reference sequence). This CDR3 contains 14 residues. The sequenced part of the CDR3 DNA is TGCAGTGCTAGGGCCGGGGACAGGGAGGATACG. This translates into CSARAGDREDT. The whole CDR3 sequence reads CSARAGDREDTQYF.

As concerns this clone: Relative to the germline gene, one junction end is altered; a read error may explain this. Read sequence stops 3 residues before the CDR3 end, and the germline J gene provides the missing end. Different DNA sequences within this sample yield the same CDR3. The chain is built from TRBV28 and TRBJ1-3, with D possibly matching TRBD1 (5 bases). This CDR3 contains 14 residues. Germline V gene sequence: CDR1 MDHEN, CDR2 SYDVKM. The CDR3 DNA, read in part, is TGTGCCAGCAGTTTACCCACCCCAGGGAACACT. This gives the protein CASSLPTPGNT. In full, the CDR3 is CASSLPTPGNTIYF.

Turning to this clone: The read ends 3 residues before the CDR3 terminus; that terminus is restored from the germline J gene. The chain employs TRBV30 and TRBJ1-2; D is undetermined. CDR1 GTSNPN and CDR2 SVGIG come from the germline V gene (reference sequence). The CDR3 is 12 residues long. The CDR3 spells CAWSLRTSDYTF. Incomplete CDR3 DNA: TGTGCCTGGAGTCTACGTACAAGCGAC.

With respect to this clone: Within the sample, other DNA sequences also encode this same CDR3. The part of the CDR3 DNA that was read is TGCGCCAGCAAGGGCGCCCCAACGGACTATGGC. Translation: CASKGAPTDYG. The full-length CDR3 reads as CASKGAPTDYGYTF. The V call is TRBV5-1, the J call TRBJ1-2; no firm D call. The CDR3 end falls 3 residues outside the read, so it is completed with the germline J gene. The CDR3 covers 14 residues. The V end lost 6 bases, the J end lost 3 bases, and 15 bases lay between the germline ends. Germline lookup yields CDR1 SGHRS and CDR2 YFSETQ.

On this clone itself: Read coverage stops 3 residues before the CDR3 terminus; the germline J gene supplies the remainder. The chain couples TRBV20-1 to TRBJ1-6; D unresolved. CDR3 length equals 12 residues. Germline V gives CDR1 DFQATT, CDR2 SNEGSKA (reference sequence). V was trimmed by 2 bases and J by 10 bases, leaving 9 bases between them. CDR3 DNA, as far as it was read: TGCAGTGCTAGAACCACAGACTCACCC. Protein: CSARTTDSP. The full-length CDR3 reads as CSARTTDSPLHF.

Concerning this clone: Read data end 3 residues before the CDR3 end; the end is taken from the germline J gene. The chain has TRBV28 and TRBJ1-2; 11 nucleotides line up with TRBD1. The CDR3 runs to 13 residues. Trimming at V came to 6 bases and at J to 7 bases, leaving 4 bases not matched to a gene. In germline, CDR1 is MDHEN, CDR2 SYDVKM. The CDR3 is CASRGTGGSGYTF. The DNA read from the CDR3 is TGTGCCAGCAGGGGGACAGGGGGATCTGGC.

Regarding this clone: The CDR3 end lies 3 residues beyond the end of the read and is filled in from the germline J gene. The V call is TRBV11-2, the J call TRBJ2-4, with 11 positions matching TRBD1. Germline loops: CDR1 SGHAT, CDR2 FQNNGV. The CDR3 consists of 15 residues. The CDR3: CASSLGTGGDQPQYF. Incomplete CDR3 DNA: TGTGCCAGCAGCTTAGGGACAGGGGGCGATCAGCCT.